Below, 15 T cell receptor beta chains from the same sample are listed, as sequenced in a study of identical twins. A single record per CDR3 protein comes from TCRdb applying MiXCR to the 5' RACE reads. The data show approximately 630,000 distinct CDR3 sequences, with under 8.5% seen just once and 1.5% to 2% held by the top ten. These sequences were also reported in another study, on yellow fever vaccine responses in identical twins.

Sequencing was done on a sample of PBMCs. All receptors derive from a woman aged 18-29 years in good health.

This clonotype was seen ten or more times. This chain links TRBV20-1 with TRBJ2-1; 7 positions match TRBD2. CDR1 is DFQATT and CDR2 is SNEGSKA in the germline V gene (reference sequence). J gave up 8 bases and V 6 bases, and 19 bases lay outside the gene matches. The CDR3 consists of 16 residues. Here the CDR3 DNA reads TGCAGTGCCCTACAGCCTAGCGGCCACGTAGCCTATGAGCAGTTCTTC. Translating gives CSALQPSGHVAYEQFF.

This clonotype has a handful of counts. The chain has TRBV28 and TRBJ2-7, with 11 bases lining up with TRBD1. V lost 2 bases to trimming and J lost 2 bases; unmatched junction nucleotides: 2. The CDR3 covers 15 residues. The V gene's germline CDR1 is MDHEN and CDR2 SYDVKM. The CDR3 region is CASSLGTGGAYEQYV. The CDR3 DNA is TGTGCCAGCAGTTTAGGGACAGGGGGGGCCTACGAGCAGTACGTC.

The chain is built from TRBV5-1 and TRBJ2-1; 12 bases line up with TRBD2. Trimming cost V 3 bases and J 4 bases; bases outside gene matches: 11. There are 18 residues in the CDR3. Germline lookup yields CDR1 SGHRS and CDR2 YFSETQ. CDR3 coding DNA: TGCGCCAGCAGCTCTAGCGGGGGGGCCTCAGAGGGATACAATGAGCAGTTCTTC. This gives the protein CASSSSGGASEGYNEQFF.

The chain is built from TRBV27 and TRBJ2-2, with D unresolved. Per the germline V gene, CDR1 is MNHEY and CDR2 is SMNVEV (reference sequence). This CDR3 is 13 amino acids long. Trimming pared 5 bases from V and 6 bases from J, leaving 10 bases between. CDR3 region: CASSPRIAGELFF. CDR3 nucleotide sequence: TGTGCCAGCAGTCCCCGTATCGCCGGGGAGCTGTTTTTT.

This clonotype was observed a handful of times. The chain joins TRBV5-5 to TRBJ2-7; D might be TRBD2 (5 bases). V was clipped by 4 bases and J by 4 bases, with 18 bases between them. The CDR3 spans 15 residues. Germline V gene data show CDR1 as SGHKS and CDR2 as YYEKEE (reference sequence). The CDR3 DNA sequence: TGTGCCAGCAGCAATGATGAGCGGTTTCGGTACGAGCAGTACGTC. Amino acids: CASSNDERFRYEQYV.

This clonotype was counted only a few times. The V call is TRBV7-6, the J call TRBJ2-2, with 12 bases that match TRBD2. The length of the CDR3 is 18 residues. Germline CDR1 and CDR2: SGHVS and FNYEAQ. V lost 5 bases, J lost 3 bases, and 10 bases stayed unmatched. The CDR3 here is CASSPPLGLAGHTGELFF. For the CDR3, the DNA is TGTGCCAGCAGCCCCCCCCTCGGACTAGCGGGGCACACCGGGGAGCTGTTTTTT. The whole variable domain, filled in from reference TRBV7-6 and TRBJ2-2, reads GAGVSQSPRYKVTKRGQDVALRCDPISGHVSLYWYRQALGQGPEFLTYFNYEAQQDKSGLPNDRFSAERPEGSISTLTIQRTEQRDSAMYRCASSPPLGLAGHTGELFFGEGSRLTVL.

In this sample, this clonotype turned up many times. The J gene is TRBJ2-1, the V gene TRBV5-1; D gene unclear. The CDR3 runs to 13 residues. V lost 2 bases and J 8 bases, leaving 11 bases between the germline ends. Germline V CDR1 and CDR2: SGHRS, YFSETQ. For the CDR3, the DNA is TGCGCCAGCAGCTTTCCCCCAGCTGATGAGCAGTTCTTC. Protein sequence: CASSFPPADEQFF.

The chain links TRBV20-1 to TRBJ2-1; D is tentatively TRBD1 or TRBD2 (5 bases each). The CDR3 is 12 amino acids. The V end lost 6 bases, the J end lost 8 bases, and 14 bases lay between the germline ends. CDR1 and CDR2 (germline): DFQATT, SNEGSKA (reference sequence). In DNA, the CDR3 is TGCAGTGCCCGGGGCCTCCGGGATGAGCAGTTCTTC. Translated, it gives CSARGLRDEQFF.

This clonotype was found many times. The chain combines TRBV4-1 with TRBJ2-1; a weak D match, TRBD1 (5 bases). From germline, CDR1 is MGHRA and CDR2 YSYEKL. The CDR3 is made up of 14 amino acids. Trimming shortened V by 1 base and J by 5 bases, and 9 bases separated the two germline ends. The CDR3, as DNA: TGCGCCAGCAGCCAAGTTCAGGGAAACAATGAGCAGTTCTTC. This sequence encodes CASSQVQGNNEQFF.

Ten or more counts support this clonotype. The CDR3 loop reads CASSFLLAGGAHNEQFF. Here the CDR3 DNA reads TGTGCCAGCAGTTTTCTCCTAGCGGGGGGCGCTCACAATGAGCAGTTCTTC. The rearrangement uses TRBV28 and TRBJ2-1; 11 nucleotides align to TRBD2. CDR1 and CDR2 from the germline V gene are MDHEN and SYDVKM. CDR3 size: 17 residues. J gave up 5 bases and V 3 bases, and 9 bases lay outside the gene matches.

The chain combines TRBV28 with TRBJ2-6; TRBD1 is a possible D gene (6 bases). Germline values: CDR1 MDHEN, CDR2 SYDVKM. Trimming shortened V by 6 bases and J by 4 bases, and 16 bases separated the two germline ends. This CDR3 contains 16 residues. The CDR3 bases are TGTGCCAGCAGCCCCTTTTGGGGGCCCGGGGCCAACGTCCTGACTTTC. Translation gives CASSPFWGPGANVLTF.

The rearrangement uses TRBV20-1 and TRBJ2-2; TRBD2 agrees at 16 bases. V lost 2 bases to trimming and J lost 7 bases; unmatched junction nucleotides: 16. Germline CDR1 DFQATT, CDR2 SNEGSKA (reference sequence). The CDR3 loop spans 20 amino acids. For the CDR3, the DNA is TGCAGTGCTAGACCCCACCGAAGGGGACTAGCGGGGGGGCCTATCGGGGAGCTGTTTTTT. Amino acids: CSARPHRRGLAGGPIGELFF.

In the case of this clonotype: The junction and the germline gene differ at one end; a read error may be behind it. The CDR3 DNA is TGTGGCAGCAGCCCCTATAGCAATCAGCCCCAGCATTTT. Protein: CGSSPYSNQPQHF. V is TRBV9 and J is TRBJ1-5, with D uncertain. The CDR3 sequence is 13 residues long. CDR1 and CDR2 from the germline V gene are SGDLS and YYNGEE.

The chain uses TRBV12-3 or TRBV12-4 and TRBJ2-7; 7 bases are shared with TRBD1. V lost 3 bases and J lost 2; bases outside the gene matches: 7. The CDR3 length is 15 residues. CDR3 sequence (DNA): TGTGCCAGCAGTTTGGGCACAGGGGCCGCCTACGAGCAGTACGTC. Its protein product is CASSLGTGAAYEQYV.

This clonotype was counted many times. This CDR3 is CASSFRGISGNTIYF. As DNA, the CDR3 is TGTGCCAGCAGCTTTCGAGGTATCTCTGGAAACACCATATATTTT. V is TRBV12-3 or TRBV12-4 and J is TRBJ1-3; D call uncertain. CDR3 size: 15 residues. Trimming took off 6 bases at V and 0 bases at J, with 12 bases between the two ends.